This T cell receptor (beta chain) was captured in a study of cytomegalovirus exposure and HLA in healthy donors. Healthy people donating bone marrow made up the donors. Germline assignment: CDR1 MNHNS and CDR2 SASEGT. The CDR3 covers 15 residues. Trimming cost V 1 base and J 3 bases; bases outside gene matches: 6. The PCR ran on 60 Vbeta and 13 Jbeta primers. TCRdb's table, derived via immunoSEQ multiplex PCR, lists solely in-frame clones and lacks some. The sample has roughly 120,000 clones; over 60% are singletons. This clone was detected a few times. The chain carries TRBV6-1 and TRBJ2-7; TRBD2 aligns across 7 bases. This TCR was sampled from a human donor in good health. The sequenced sample was PBMCs. The CDR3 DNA is TGTGCCAGCAGTGAAGGGGGAGGGGCCCTCTACGAGCAGTACTTC. This gives the protein CASSEGGGALYEQYF.